The T cell receptor (beta chain) under discussion was sequenced for a study of T cell repertoires in cytomegalovirus infection. Whole-study context: Public TCR beta signatures marked donors with CMV infection and the matching HLA.

Points on this clonotype: Its specificity is unknown.

TCRdb ran MiXCR on the reads and lists one entry per CDR3 protein. The table shows around 450,000 distinct CDR3 sequences, with approximately 33% occurring only once. Study observations and caveats: CMV carriers with the relevant HLA were identified by cumulative public TCR beta family frequency.

The CDR3 length is 18 residues. V gave up 2 bases and J gave up 4 bases; unmatched junction bases: 12. Germline CDR1 SGHTA, CDR2 FQGNSA. The chain carries TRBV7-2 and TRBJ1-2; 11 bases fit TRBD1. The TCR sequence derives from a human donor in good health (CMV status not recorded). Some clones in this sample may be carry-over from other donors' samples. Source material: PBMCs. CDR3 protein: CASSLRLDRGQVGYGYTF. The CDR3 DNA is TGTGCCAGCAGCTTAAGACTGGACAGGGGGCAAGTAGGCTATGGCTACACCTTC.